These 24 T cell receptor beta chains share one sample of origin, sequenced in a study of cytomegalovirus exposure and HLA in healthy donors. The primer mix had 60 Vbeta and 13 Jbeta primers. TCRdb keeps only in-frame clones here, not all; method: immunoSEQ multiplex PCR. The data show roughly 120,000 clones, 75% to 85% seen once. The source material was PBMCs. These receptors were collected from a man aged 40-49 years in good health and CMV-seronegative.

The genes are TRBV7-6 and TRBJ2-2, with 9 positions matching TRBD1. The CDR3 consists of 15 residues. Germline assignment: CDR1 SGHVS and CDR2 FNYEAQ. V lost 3 bases to trimming and J lost 4 bases; unmatched junction nucleotides: 3. CDR3 bases: TGTGCCAGCAGCTTGGGGACAGGGAGCACCGGGGAGCTGTTTTTT. Its translation is CASSLGTGSTGELFF.

This chain uses TRBV11-3 with TRBJ2-1; 9 bases fit TRBD1. CDR1 SGHNT and CDR2 YENEEA come from the germline V gene. This CDR3 is built from 19 residues. The ends lost 4 bases at V and 0 bases at J; junction bases unmatched: 13. CDR3 sequence reads: CASSSLRTGDVSSYNEQFF. CDR3 bases: TGTGCCAGCAGCTCTCTAAGGACAGGGGACGTTTCCTCCTACAATGAGCAGTTCTTC.

V usage is TRBV1 and J usage is TRBJ2-2; TRBD2, as called in the table, went unchecked against the DNA. TRBV1 is designated a pseudogene. This CDR3 spans 16 amino acids. The CDR3 reads CTSSQATSGPTGELFF. As DNA, the CDR3 is TGCACCAGCAGCCAGGCTACTAGCGGACCCACCGGGGAGCTGTTTTTT.

V gene TRBV27 combines with J gene TRBJ1-5; 11 bases agree with TRBD1. The CDR3 runs to 15 residues. From germline, CDR1 is MNHEY and CDR2 SMNVEV (reference sequence). After removal of 5 bases from V and 2 bases from J, the junction contained 2 bases not matched to a gene. The CDR3 spells CASSPGQGGNQPQHF. Written as DNA, the CDR3 is TGTGCCAGCAGTCCGGGACAGGGGGGCAATCAGCCCCAGCATTTT.

The rearrangement joins TRBV28 to TRBJ1-5; possible D gene TRBD1, 6 bases. Germline CDR1 MDHEN, CDR2 SYDVKM. V lost 10 bases, J lost 3 bases, and 22 bases lay in between. The length of the CDR3 is 16 residues. In DNA form, the CDR3 reads TGTGCCACTGTAAACCTCCAGGGGATGTACAATCAGCCCCAGCATTTT. Its protein product is CATVNLQGMYNQPQHF.

V usage is TRBV12-5 and J usage is TRBJ2-5; the D gene is possibly TRBD1 (6 bases). Germline values: CDR1 LGHNT, CDR2 FRNRAP. CDR3 length: 14 amino acids. The V end lost 6 bases, the J end lost 4 bases, and 15 bases lay between the germline ends. CDR3 sequence: CASGPTGFGETQYF. The DNA for the CDR3 is TGTGCTAGTGGCCCAACAGGGTTTGGAGAGACCCAGTACTTC.

The V and J genes are TRBV11-2 and TRBJ1-1; 9 bases fit TRBD1. The CDR3 runs to 16 residues. J lost 3 bases, V lost 3 bases, and 8 bases had no gene match. In germline, CDR1 is SGHAT, CDR2 FQNNGV. The CDR3: CASSFPDRGEDTEAFF. CDR3 bases: TGTGCCAGCAGCTTCCCGGACAGGGGAGAGGACACTGAAGCTTTCTTT.

V gene TRBV29-1 combines with J gene TRBJ2-5; 8 bases are a match to TRBD1. V was clipped by 7 bases and J by 3 bases; unmatched bases: 4. The germline gives CDR1 SQVTM, CDR2 ANQGSEA. The CDR3 extends over 12 amino acids. CDR3 amino acids: CSGTGKEETQYF. For the CDR3, the DNA is TGCAGCGGGACAGGGAAAGAAGAGACCCAGTACTTC.

The rearrangement joins TRBV7-6 to TRBJ2-1; 12 bases are shared with TRBD1. Looked up from germline, CDR1 is SGHVS and CDR2 is FNYEAQ. Trimming removed 2 bases from V and 14 bases from J; junction bases left unmatched: 13. CDR3 length equals 16 residues. In DNA form, the CDR3 reads TGTGCCAGCAGCTTATATCCTACCCCTGGGACAGGGGGCGAGTTCTTC. It yields the protein CASSLYPTPGTGGEFF.

The chain is built from TRBV4-2 and TRBJ1-4; 8 positions match TRBD1. Looked up from germline, CDR1 is LGHNA and CDR2 is YNFKEQ. V lost 0 bases to trimming and J lost 17 bases; unmatched junction nucleotides: 14. There are 15 residues in the CDR3. CDR3 sequence reads: CASSQDGQGADFVFF. In DNA form, the CDR3 reads TGTGCCAGCAGCCAAGATGGGCAGGGGGCGGACTTCGTTTTTTTT.

J is TRBJ1-1 and V is TRBV7-3; 7 nucleotides match TRBD1. CDR1 SGHTA and CDR2 FQGTGA come from the germline V gene. This CDR3 is 13 amino acids long. V lost 1 base to trimming and J lost 5 bases; unmatched junction nucleotides: 1. CDR3 coding DNA: TGTGCCAGCAGCTTAAACAGGGGAACTGAAGCTTTCTTT. It encodes CASSLNRGTEAFF.

This clone was counted only a few times. The V gene is TRBV7-9, the J gene TRBJ2-5; D is ambiguous. V was shortened by 5 bases and J by 10 bases, with 14 bases between the two germline ends. This CDR3 is 12 amino acids long. CDR1 and CDR2 from the germline V gene are SEHNR and FQNEAQ (reference sequence). CDR3 in DNA: TGTGCCAGCAGCCAACCGGGTCCCCGCCAGTACTTC. Its translation is CASSQPGPRQYF.

This clone was detected a few times. The rearrangement joins TRBV29-1 to TRBJ2-7, with 7 bases aligning to TRBD1. Per the germline V gene, CDR1 is SQVTM and CDR2 is ANQGSEA. V dropped 5 bases and J dropped 6; count of bases not matched to a gene: 13. This CDR3 comprises 14 residues. CDR3 nucleotide sequence: TGCAGCGTTACTTCCACAGGGGTTCGCTCCGAGCAGTACTTC. It yields the protein CSVTSTGVRSEQYF.

CDR3 in DNA: TGCGCCAGCAGCCAAGATCCACCCGGGGACTATAACACCGGGGAGCTGTTTTTT. Protein product: CASSQDPPGDYNTGELFF. This chain connects TRBV4-3 to TRBJ2-2; 7 bases are shared with TRBD2. CDR3 length equals 18 residues. The germline V gene has CDR1 LGHNA and CDR2 YSLEER. V shed 0 bases, J shed 2 bases, and the junction held 9 bases outside the gene matches.

The rearrangement uses TRBV7-9 and TRBJ2-5, with TRBD1 matching 8 bases. Germline values: CDR1 SEHNR, CDR2 FQNEAQ (reference sequence). J gave up 9 bases and V 1 base, and 7 bases lay outside the gene matches. The CDR3 has 14 amino acids. The CDR3 DNA reads as TGTGCCAGCAGCTTAGGACAGGGGCATGACTCCCAGTACTTC. This translates into CASSLGQGHDSQYF.

A note on this clone: The same CDR3 is also encoded by other DNA sequences in this sample. The chain couples TRBV27 to TRBJ1-1; D possibly corresponds to TRBD1 (5 bases). Trimming took off 3 bases at V and 1 base at J, with 9 bases between the two ends. CDR1 is MNHEY and CDR2 is SMNVEV in the germline V gene (reference sequence). The CDR3 totals 14 residues. CDR3: CASSFRQGNTEAFF. The CDR3 region has the DNA TGTGCCAGCAGTTTCCGGCAGGGGAACACTGAAGCTTTCTTT.

The gene calls are TRBV29-1 and TRBJ2-7; no firm D call. Trimming took 5 bases from V and 0 from J, leaving 8 bases between them. The CDR3 consists of 12 residues. CDR1 SQVTM and CDR2 ANQGSEA come from the germline V gene. The CDR3 is CSVTSGSYEQYF. DNA for the CDR3: TGCAGCGTTACATCGGGCTCCTACGAGCAGTACTTC.

The chain couples TRBV4-2 to TRBJ2-2, with 9 bases matching TRBD1. The CDR3 spans 17 residues. CDR1 and CDR2 from the germline V gene are LGHNA and YNFKEQ. J was trimmed by 4 bases and V by 2 bases; bases with no gene match: 8. CDR3 amino acids: CASSQPGQGLLTGELFF. The CDR3 DNA reads TGTGCCAGCAGCCAACCGGGACAGGGACTTCTCACCGGGGAGCTGTTTTTT.

In its sample, this clone was seen once. The gene calls are TRBV6-6 and TRBJ1-3; the D is unclear. Per germline, CDR1 MNHNY and CDR2 SVGAGI (reference sequence). V was shortened by 8 bases and J by 7 bases, with 15 bases between the two germline ends. This CDR3 is 13 amino acids long. In DNA form, the CDR3 reads TGTGCCAGCTTCCCCCCTGGCGGCAACACCATATATTTT. Its protein is CASFPPGGNTIYF.

The V call is TRBV28, the J call TRBJ1-2; D perhaps matches TRBD1 (5 bases). The V gene's germline CDR1 is MDHEN and CDR2 SYDVKM. This CDR3 region has 13 residues. V was shortened by 7 bases and J by 0 bases, with 9 bases between the two germline ends. The CDR3 loop is CASTPGANYGYTF. CDR3 sequence (DNA): TGTGCCAGCACCCCGGGGGCTAACTATGGCTACACCTTC.

V gene TRBV29-1 combines with J gene TRBJ2-5; 11 bases are a match to TRBD1. From germline, CDR1 is SQVTM and CDR2 ANQGSEA. Trimming removed 7 bases from V and 2 bases from J; junction bases left unmatched: 6. The CDR3 is 14 amino acids. The CDR3 region is CSAGQGASQETQYF. The CDR3 DNA reads as TGCAGCGCCGGACAGGGGGCCTCGCAAGAGACCCAGTACTTC.

The chain links TRBV7-9 to TRBJ2-2; D is ambiguous. CDR3 length equals 13 residues. Germline loops: CDR1 SEHNR, CDR2 FQNEAQ (reference sequence). Between the trimmed V and J ends, which lost 10 bases and 7 bases, there was a span of 16 bases. The CDR3 sequence is CAIPERLSGELFF. The DNA of the CDR3 is TGTGCCATCCCCGAGAGGCTAAGCGGGGAGCTGTTTTTT.

This chain connects TRBV27 to TRBJ2-7, with TRBD2 as a possible D gene (6 bases). CDR3 length: 14 amino acids. V dropped 2 bases and J dropped 4 bases, with 12 bases sitting between them. Germline CDR1 is MNHEY and CDR2 is SMNVEV (reference sequence). CDR3 protein: CASSLLGTSYEQYF. DNA for the CDR3: TGTGCCAGCAGTTTACTAGGGACTTCTTACGAGCAGTACTTC.

Turning to this clone: At one boundary the junction diverges from the germline segment, which might be a read error. The chain combines TRBV7-2 with TRBJ2-5; TRBD1 aligns across 7 bases. The end of the DNA is better explained by TRBJ2-7, so the J call may be wrong. The CDR3 runs to 15 residues. The V gene's germline CDR1 is SGHTA and CDR2 FQGNSA. DNA of the CDR3: TGTGCAAGCAGGCCGAGGGGGCGATTCTCCTACGAGCAGTACTTC. It specifies CASRPRGRFSYEQYF.